These 32 T cell receptor beta chains were sequenced from one sample in a study of blood T cell repertoires in COVID-19. TCRdb keeps only in-frame clones here, not all; method: immunoSEQ multiplex PCR. The sample lists about 94,000 clones, over 70% occurring once. What was sequenced was peripheral blood. These receptors came from a human donor in a cohort sampled during active COVID-19.

This rearrangement joins TRBV19 to TRBJ2-7; TRBD2 agrees at 10 bases. CDR1 and CDR2 (germline): LNHDA, SQIVND (reference sequence). J lost 5 bases, V lost 3 bases, and 4 bases had no gene match. The CDR3 totals 14 residues. CDR3 residues: CASSILAGADEQYF. The CDR3 nucleotides are TGTGCCAGTAGTATTCTAGCGGGAGCGGACGAGCAGTACTTC.

This clone came up a few times. Other DNA sequences in the sample encode the same CDR3. The chain recombines TRBV5-1 with TRBJ1-4; the D gene is possibly TRBD1 (5 bases). Germline CDR1 SGHRS, CDR2 YFSETQ. CDR3 length equals 13 residues. V was shortened by 5 bases and J by 3 bases, with 8 bases between the two germline ends. CDR3 region: CASSQGSNEKLFF. In DNA form, the CDR3 reads TGCGCCAGCAGTCAGGGATCTAATGAAAAACTGTTTTTT.

This chain uses TRBV10-2 with TRBJ1-2; TRBD1 matches at 8 bases. Germline loops: CDR1 WSHSY, CDR2 SAAADI. The CDR3 loop spans 14 amino acids. The V gene end was trimmed by 5 bases and the J gene end by 7 bases; junction bases not matched to a gene: 9. The CDR3 DNA is TGCGCCAGCAGTTATTTGGACAGGGAGGGTGGCTACACCTTC. It codes for CASSYLDREGGYTF.

This chain joins TRBV4-1 and TRBJ2-5; D call uncertain. This CDR3 spans 12 amino acids. Germline V gene lookup returns CDR1 MGHRA and CDR2 YSYEKL. Trimming cost V 5 bases and J 8 bases, with 12 bases left between them. In DNA, the CDR3 is TGCGCCAGCAGCAAAATAGGAGATACCCAGTACTTC. Translation gives CASSKIGDTQYF.

The chain combines TRBV19 with TRBJ1-5; D is perhaps TRBD1 (5 bases). V was clipped by 6 bases and J by 3 bases, with 21 bases between them. Germline V gene lookup returns CDR1 LNHDA and CDR2 SQIVND (reference sequence). The CDR3 spans 17 residues. CDR3 region: CASRGTLNLRFNQPQHF. The CDR3, as DNA: TGTGCCAGTAGAGGGACTTTGAATTTGAGGTTCAATCAGCCCCAGCATTTT.

This clone was found a few times. V usage is TRBV19 and J usage is TRBJ1-5; TRBD1 might be the D (5 bases). The CDR3 is 14 amino acids. With 3 bases removed from V and 7 bases from J, the gap between germline ends came to 13 bases. Germline V gene lookup returns CDR1 LNHDA and CDR2 SQIVND (reference sequence). CDR3 coding DNA: TGTGCCAGTAGTATGGGGCGGGAGGGACAGCCCCAGCATTTT. Its protein product is CASSMGREGQPQHF.

In the case of this clone: One junction end disagrees with the germline gene, perhaps due to a read error. The chain uses TRBV3-1 (or the pseudogene TRBV3-2) and TRBJ2-7, with D possibly being TRBD1 (5 bases). The germline gives CDR1 LGHDT, CDR2 YNNKEL (reference sequence). The CDR3 spans 13 residues. CDR3 DNA sequence: TGTGCCAGCAGCCAAGAACAGGCCTCGTCGCCCCTTTTC. Protein product: CASSQEQASSPLF.

The rearrangement joins TRBV7-9 to TRBJ2-7; D is possibly TRBD1 (6 bases). The CDR3 sequence is 15 residues long. Germline values: CDR1 SEHNR, CDR2 FQNEAQ (reference sequence). V was cut by 7 bases and J by 2 bases, with 18 bases left in between. CDR3 DNA: TGTGCCAGCAACACGCACGAGGCAGGGGCCTACGAGCAGTACTTC. Its protein product is CASNTHEAGAYEQYF.

The chain has TRBV4-1 and TRBJ2-7; the match to TRBD1 covers 9 bases. This CDR3 has 14 amino acids. Germline V gene sequence: CDR1 MGHRA, CDR2 YSYEKL. Unmatched junction bases numbered 4, after V lost 2 bases and J lost 5 bases. CDR3 sequence reads: CASSQTGGVNEQYF. CDR3 DNA sequence: TGCGCCAGCAGCCAAACAGGGGGCGTAAACGAGCAGTACTTC.

The chain employs TRBV29-1 and TRBJ2-1, with 7 bases that match TRBD2. The CDR3 covers 13 residues. The germline gives CDR1 SQVTM, CDR2 ANQGSEA. After removal of 6 bases from V and 3 bases from J, the junction contained 5 bases not matched to a gene. CDR3 coding DNA: TGCAGCGTAAGGGACTACGGCTACAATGAGCAGTTCTTC. Encoded protein: CSVRDYGYNEQFF.

This chain links TRBV6-1 with TRBJ1-2; 9 bases align to TRBD1. The CDR3 totals 16 residues. Germline CDR1 MNHNS, CDR2 SASEGT. The V segment lost 4 bases and the J segment 4 bases; nucleotides outside the gene matches: 10. The CDR3: CASSGAGQGYVYGYTF. The DNA of the CDR3 is TGTGCCAGCAGTGGCGCCGGACAGGGGTACGTCTATGGCTACACCTTC.

The rearrangement uses TRBV6-5 and TRBJ2-1; 12 bases map to TRBD2. The CDR3 is 15 amino acids. Unmatched junction bases numbered 6, after V lost 5 bases and J lost 7 bases. Germline V gives CDR1 MNHEY, CDR2 SVGAGI. CDR3 in amino acids: CASSRSTSGSNEQFF. The CDR3, as DNA: TGTGCCAGCAGTCGTTCGACTAGCGGGAGTAATGAGCAGTTCTTC.

The genes are TRBV7-3 and TRBJ1-2; 8 nucleotides agree with TRBD1. Germline trimming cut 6 bases from V and 7 bases from J; bases unmatched to any gene: 10. The CDR3 extends over 14 amino acids. The V gene's germline CDR1 is SGHTA and CDR2 FQGTGA. The CDR3 coding sequence is TGTGCCAGCAGTCAAGACGCAGGGACAGGTGGCTACACCTTC. Its protein is CASSQDAGTGGYTF.

CDR3 coding DNA: TGTGCCACCGGTAGATCTGGAAACACCATATATTTT. It is translated as CATGRSGNTIYF. V is TRBV12-3 or TRBV12-4 and J is TRBJ1-3; D call uncertain. The CDR3 contains 12 residues. V lost 10 bases and J 1 base, leaving 8 bases between the germline ends.

The J gene is TRBJ2-6, the V gene TRBV12-3 or TRBV12-4; D gene ambiguous. Between the trimmed V and J ends, which lost 8 bases and 1 base, there was a span of 6 bases. This CDR3 comprises 13 residues. The CDR3 region has the DNA TGTGCCAGCGCCCGGTCTGGGGCCAACGTCCTGACTTTC. It specifies CASARSGANVLTF.

This clone was seen a single time. The CDR3 nucleotides read TGTGCCAGCAGCCGCGGTTACTCTGGGGCCAACGTCCTGACTTTC. This gives the protein CASSRGYSGANVLTF. The genes are TRBV5-4 and TRBJ2-6, with D unclear. Germline CDR1 reads SGHNT; CDR2 reads YYREEE (reference sequence). The V gene lost 4 bases and the J gene lost 0 bases, with 8 bases spanning the gap. The CDR3 totals 15 residues.

This chain links TRBV28 with TRBJ1-2; 8 bases fit TRBD1. CDR1 MDHEN and CDR2 SYDVKM come from the germline V gene. The V segment lost 5 bases and the J segment 8 bases; nucleotides outside the gene matches: 16. The CDR3 contains 16 residues. The CDR3 spells CASSPTPGRGRRGYTF. CDR3 bases: TGTGCCAGCAGTCCGACCCCCGGCAGGGGGCGTCGGGGCTACACCTTC.

The chain uses TRBV3-1 (or the pseudogene TRBV3-2) and TRBJ1-2, with TRBD1 matching 7 bases. The CDR3 totals 15 residues. Germline values: CDR1 LGHDT, CDR2 YNNKEL (reference sequence). Trimming cost V 4 bases and J 7 bases; bases outside gene matches: 12. The CDR3 region is CASSPYVQGTSGYTF. As DNA, the CDR3 is TGTGCCAGCAGCCCCTACGTACAGGGGACGAGTGGCTACACCTTC.

V usage is TRBV5-1 and J usage is TRBJ1-6; D is possibly TRBD1 (6 bases). V was clipped by 1 base and J by 0 bases, with 11 bases between them. Looked up from germline, CDR1 is SGHRS and CDR2 is YFSETQ. There are 17 residues in the CDR3. The CDR3 is CASSLMQGSSYNSPLHF. The CDR3 nucleotides are TGCGCCAGCAGCTTGATGCAGGGGAGCTCCTATAATTCACCCCTCCACTTT.

This clone showed up just a few times. The genes are TRBV7-9 and TRBJ2-3; 8 bases fit TRBD2. V shed 4 bases and J 2 bases; nucleotides not matched to a gene: 5. Per germline, CDR1 SEHNR and CDR2 FQNEAQ (reference sequence). The CDR3 loop spans 15 amino acids. This CDR3 reads CASSSREANTDTQYF. CDR3 nucleotides: TGTGCCAGCAGCTCGCGGGAGGCCAACACAGATACGCAGTATTTT.

This chain joins TRBV9 and TRBJ1-6, with D unclear. V was pared by 0 bases and J by 0 bases, with 7 bases between. Per the germline V gene, CDR1 is SGDLS and CDR2 is YYNGEE. The length of the CDR3 is 16 residues. The chain's CDR3 is CASSVGGSSYNSPLHF. As DNA, the CDR3 is TGTGCCAGCAGCGTAGGCGGGAGCTCCTATAATTCACCCCTCCACTTT.

This clone appeared a few times. J is TRBJ2-7 and V is TRBV3-1 (or the pseudogene TRBV3-2); a possible D gene is TRBD1 (8 bases). The CDR3 length is 15 residues. The ends were cut back, 6 bases at V and 3 bases at J, with 18 bases in the middle. From germline, CDR1 is LGHDT and CDR2 YNNKEL (reference sequence). The CDR3 region is CASRREAGQDYEQYF. The CDR3 DNA reads as TGTGCCAGCAGACGGGAGGCGGGACAGGACTACGAGCAGTACTTC.

This clone was counted only a few times. The J gene is TRBJ1-6, the V gene TRBV11-1; 8 bases fit TRBD1. Germline lookup yields CDR1 SGHAT and CDR2 FQDESV (reference sequence). After removal of 4 bases from V and 9 bases from J, the junction contained 5 bases not matched to a gene. This CDR3 spans 14 amino acids. The CDR3 DNA is TGTGCCAGCAGCTCCGGACAGGGTGGTTCACCCCTCCACTTT. Translated: CASSSGQGGSPLHF.

This chain links TRBV19 with TRBJ1-2; 9 bases map to TRBD1. Germline V gene sequence: CDR1 LNHDA, CDR2 SQIVND (reference sequence). V gave up 3 bases and J gave up 6 bases; unmatched junction bases: 5. The CDR3 runs to 14 residues. Written as DNA, the CDR3 is TGTGCCAGTAGTATCTGGGACAGGGACCATGGCTACACCTTC. This codes for CASSIWDRDHGYTF.

A note on this clone: The sample contains more than one DNA sequence encoding this CDR3. The genes are TRBV18 and TRBJ1-1; D perhaps matches TRBD1 (5 bases). The germline V gene has CDR1 KGHSH and CDR2 LQKENI. Trimming pared 3 bases from V and 2 bases from J, leaving 7 bases between. The CDR3 has 13 amino acids. CDR3 DNA sequence: TGTGCCAGCTCACCGGGGGGAAACACTGAAGCTTTCTTT. Its translation is CASSPGGNTEAFF. Supplemented by reference TRBV18 and TRBJ1-1, the full variable domain reads NAGVMQNPRHLVRRRGQEARLRCSPMKGHSHVYWYRQLPEEGLKFMVYLQKENIIDESGMPKERFSAEFPKEGPSILRIQQVVRGDSAAYFCASSPGGNTEAFFGQGTRLTVV.

The chain uses TRBV2 and TRBJ2-6; D is unclear. The V and J ends lost 4 bases and 4 bases respectively, with 11 bases between them. This CDR3 has 15 amino acids. Looked up from germline, CDR1 is SNHLY and CDR2 is FYNNEI. The CDR3 nucleotides read TGTGCCAGCAGTGGAAGACTTCCCGGGGCCAACGTCCTGACTTTC. Its protein product is CASSGRLPGANVLTF.

The V gene is TRBV25-1, the J gene TRBJ1-1, with 7 bases matching TRBD1. The trim removed 3 bases at V and 5 bases at J, leaving 6 bases unmatched. CDR1 and CDR2 (germline): MGHDK, SYGVNS. The CDR3 covers 14 residues. The CDR3 loop is CASSDTGVRTEAFF. CDR3 in DNA: TGTGCCAGCAGTGACACAGGGGTTAGGACTGAAGCTTTCTTT.

J is TRBJ1-1 and V is TRBV5-1; 7 bases match TRBD1. J was trimmed by 1 base and V by 2 bases; bases with no gene match: 5. Germline loops: CDR1 SGHRS, CDR2 YFSETQ. There are 15 residues in the CDR3. The CDR3 reads CASSLTGQANTEAFF. As DNA, the CDR3 is TGCGCCAGCAGCTTAACCGGACAGGCGAACACTGAAGCTTTCTTT.

This rearrangement joins TRBV7-2 to TRBJ2-7, with a possible D match to TRBD1 (7 bases). The CDR3 is 17 residues long. V shed 2 bases and J shed 1 base, with 18 bases lying between them. The germline V gene has CDR1 SGHTA and CDR2 FQGNSA. CDR3 nucleotides: TGTGCCAGCAGCTTATTGGCCGGCGCAGGGGGGTCCTACGAGCAGTACTTC. Translation gives CASSLLAGAGGSYEQYF.

The genes are TRBV27 and TRBJ2-2; 15 bases line up with TRBD2. J gave up 0 bases and V 4 bases, and 6 bases lay outside the gene matches. CDR3 length equals 19 residues. The V gene's germline CDR1 is MNHEY and CDR2 SMNVEV (reference sequence). This chain's CDR3 is CASSYPGTSGRPNTGELFF. The CDR3 DNA reads as TGTGCCAGCAGTTACCCTGGGACTAGCGGGAGGCCGAACACCGGGGAGCTGTTTTTT.

This chain joins TRBV29-1 and TRBJ1-2; 8 bases are a match to TRBD1. Germline V gene data show CDR1 as SQVTM and CDR2 as ANQGSEA. The CDR3 sequence is 14 residues long. The J segment lost 4 bases and the V segment lost 6 bases, leaving 10 bases of the junction unmatched. CDR3 coding DNA: TGCAGCGTCTTTTCCAGGGGGCAAGGCTATGGCTACACCTTC. This gives the protein CSVFSRGQGYGYTF. Full variable domain (missing parts from reference TRBV29-1 and TRBJ1-2): SAVISQKPSRDICQRGTSLTIQCQVDSQVTMMFWYRQQPGQSLTLIATANQGSEATYESGFVIDKFPISRPNLTFSTLTVSNMSPEDSSIYLCSVFSRGQGYGYTFGSGTRLTVV.

The chain is built from TRBV28 and TRBJ2-7, with a possible D match to TRBD2 (5 bases). The V gene lost 2 bases and the J gene lost 5 bases, with 16 bases spanning the gap. The germline gives CDR1 MDHEN, CDR2 SYDVKM. The CDR3 spans 15 residues. CDR3 in DNA: TGTGCCAGCAGTTTAACCCGGGATCCCGACCACGAGCAGTACTTC. Amino acid sequence: CASSLTRDPDHEQYF.